Shown below are 25 T cell receptor beta chains from a single sample sequenced in a study of cytomegalovirus exposure and HLA in healthy donors. Measured with immunoSEQ multiplex PCR; TCRdb has only the in-frame clones, and not every one. Here the sample spans under 200,000 clones, 89% being singletons. What was sequenced was PBMCs. These receptors were obtained from a young man in good health and CMV-seropositive.

The genes are TRBV5-1 and TRBJ2-2, with D perhaps TRBD2 (6 bases). Trimming cost V 1 base and J 3 bases, with 13 bases left between them. Per germline, CDR1 SGHRS and CDR2 YFSETQ. The CDR3 extends over 16 amino acids. In DNA form, the CDR3 reads TGCGCCAGCAGCTTGAGTATTTCGGGGGACACCGGGGAGCTGTTTTTT. Amino acids: CASSLSISGDTGELFF. The variable domain in full, completed from reference TRBV5-1 and TRBJ2-2, reads KAGVTQTPRYLIKTRGQQVTLSCSPISGHRSVSWYQQTPGQGLQFLFEYFSETQRNKGNFPGRFSGRQFSNSRSEMNVSTLELGDSALYLCASSLSISGDTGELFFGEGSRLTVL.

V usage is TRBV4-1 and J usage is TRBJ2-7, with 7 bases lining up with TRBD2. Germline CDR1 MGHRA, CDR2 YSYEKL. J was trimmed by 7 bases and V by 2 bases; bases with no gene match: 8. This CDR3 is built from 14 residues. The CDR3 loop reads CASSQPPGGGEQYF. CDR3 sequence (DNA): TGCGCCAGCAGCCAACCCCCCGGGGGAGGGGAGCAGTACTTC.

The V call is TRBV4-1, the J call TRBJ2-7; a weak D match, TRBD2 (5 bases). V was trimmed by 0 bases and J by 0 bases, leaving 12 bases between them. CDR1 is MGHRA and CDR2 is YSYEKL in the germline V gene. The CDR3 length is 16 residues. The CDR3 DNA follows: TGCGCCAGCAGCCAAGAGCCAACTAGTTTCTCCTACGAGCAGTACTTC. Translated: CASSQEPTSFSYEQYF.

The J gene is TRBJ2-1, the V gene TRBV11-2; 11 positions match TRBD1. This CDR3 comprises 20 residues. With 0 bases clipped from V and 0 bases from J, the junction kept 10 bases outside the gene matches. Per the germline V gene, CDR1 is SGHAT and CDR2 is FQNNGV. The chain's CDR3 is CASSLDPGTGGDFSYNEQFF. CDR3 coding DNA: TGTGCCAGCAGCTTAGACCCGGGGACAGGGGGAGACTTCTCCTACAATGAGCAGTTCTTC.

The CDR3 DNA reads as TGTGCCAGCAGCCAACAGGGGAGCACTGAAGCTTTCTTT. Translation gives CASSQQGSTEAFF. The chain has TRBV9 and TRBJ1-1; 7 nucleotides match TRBD1. V lost 4 bases to trimming and J lost 4 bases; unmatched junction nucleotides: 4. This CDR3 region has 13 residues. CDR1 and CDR2 (germline): SGDLS, YYNGEE. Full variable domain (remainder filled in from reference TRBV9 and TRBJ1-1): DSGVTQTPKHLITATGQRVTLRCSPRSGDLSVYWYQQSLDQGLQFLIQYYNGEERAKGNILERFSAQQFPDLHSELNLSSLELGDSALYFCASSQQGSTEAFFGQGTRLTVV.

The chain carries TRBV27 and TRBJ2-4; 8 positions match TRBD1. This CDR3 has 15 amino acids. CDR1 is MNHEY and CDR2 is SMNVEV in the germline V gene (reference sequence). The ends lost 4 bases at V and 4 bases at J; junction bases unmatched: 6. This CDR3 is CASSSGQGSKNIQYF. The CDR3 nucleotides are TGTGCCAGCAGTTCCGGACAGGGTTCAAAAAACATTCAGTACTTC.

This sequence joins TRBV2 and TRBJ1-1, with TRBD1 identical over 7 bases. Germline V lookup: CDR1 SNHLY, CDR2 FYNNEI. The CDR3 loop spans 15 amino acids. V lost 5 bases to trimming and J lost 1 base; unmatched junction nucleotides: 7. Written as DNA, the CDR3 is TGTGCCAGCAGTCCCACAGGGGTCGGGAACACTGAAGCTTTCTTT. It specifies CASSPTGVGNTEAFF.

The V and J genes are TRBV5-4 and TRBJ2-1; possibly TRBD1 for D (6 bases). V lost 4 bases, J lost 3 bases, and 14 bases lay in between. This CDR3 contains 15 residues. From germline, CDR1 is SGHNT and CDR2 YYREEE (reference sequence). CDR3 sequence (DNA): TGTGCCAGCAGCCTGGCGGCAGGGGTCTACAATGAGCAGTTCTTC. It is translated as CASSLAAGVYNEQFF.

The chain uses TRBV5-1 and TRBJ2-7; 10 nucleotides agree with TRBD2. V lost 0 bases, J lost 5 bases, and 5 bases stayed unmatched. The CDR3 sequence is 15 residues long. In germline, CDR1 is SGHRS, CDR2 YFSETQ. CDR3 DNA sequence: TGCGCCAGCAGCTTGGGCGCTAGCGGGAGCGACGAGCAGTACTTC. This codes for CASSLGASGSDEQYF. The variable domain in full, completed from reference TRBV5-1 and TRBJ2-7, reads KAGVTQTPRYLIKTRGQQVTLSCSPISGHRSVSWYQQTPGQGLQFLFEYFSETQRNKGNFPGRFSGRQFSNSRSEMNVSTLELGDSALYLCASSLGASGSDEQYFGPGTRLTVT.

This clone was seen only once. The V and J genes are TRBV7-4 and TRBJ2-5; TRBD1 matches 7 bases. The CDR3 length is 18 residues. CDR1 SGHVT and CDR2 SQSDAQ come from the germline V gene. Trimming at V came to 1 base and at J to 2 bases, leaving 13 bases not matched to a gene. In DNA form, the CDR3 reads TGTGCCAGCAGCTTAGGGCCCAGGGCGGACAGGTCACAAGAGACCCAGTACTTC. Residues: CASSLGPRADRSQETQYF.

The rearrangement links TRBV29-1 to TRBJ1-1; 7 bases line up with TRBD1. With V trimmed by 7 bases and J by 4 bases, 12 bases remained unmatched. The CDR3 totals 14 residues. The germline CDR1 and CDR2 sequences are SQVTM and ANQGSEA. In nucleotides, the CDR3 is TGCAGCGGGGACAGTAACGCCGAGGCCACTGAAGCTTTCTTT. It encodes CSGDSNAEATEAFF.

This chain connects TRBV11-2 to TRBJ2-2; 10 bases map to TRBD1. The length of the CDR3 is 17 residues. Germline CDR1 SGHAT, CDR2 FQNNGV. Unmatched junction bases numbered 10, after V lost 6 bases and J lost 3 bases. CDR3 sequence (DNA): TGTGCCAGCAGTTTTCCGGGACAGGGGCGACACACCGGGGAGCTGTTTTTT. Protein: CASSFPGQGRHTGELFF.

The count of this clone is one. This sequence joins TRBV6-1 and TRBJ2-7; 7 nucleotides align to TRBD2. V gave up 1 base and J gave up 2 bases; unmatched junction bases: 5. Looked up from germline, CDR1 is MNHNS and CDR2 is SASEGT. The CDR3 is made up of 15 amino acids. CDR3 amino acids: CASSEGVGGTYEQYF. Written as DNA, the CDR3 is TGTGCCAGCAGTGAAGGAGTGGGGGGGACCTACGAGCAGTACTTC.

The chain recombines TRBV13 with TRBJ2-7, with no clear D. CDR3 length: 15 residues. The germline CDR1 and CDR2 sequences are PRHDT and FYEKMQ (reference sequence). The ends were cut back, 3 bases at V and 7 bases at J, with 19 bases in the middle. CDR3 in amino acids: CASSFQVSSREEQYF. The CDR3 bases are TGTGCCAGCAGCTTCCAGGTCTCCTCCCGTGAGGAGCAGTACTTC.

The chain uses TRBV27 and TRBJ1-2, with 9 bases that match TRBD1. The CDR3 totals 18 residues. The junction had 14 bases not matched to a gene; V was cut back by 5 bases and J by 1 base. Germline V gene lookup returns CDR1 MNHEY and CDR2 SMNVEV (reference sequence). DNA of the CDR3: TGTGCCAGCAGTCCTGGGACAGGGAATCCTTTACTTAACTATGGCTACACCTTC. It is translated as CASSPGTGNPLLNYGYTF.

CDR3 loop: CASSSGTSAPYEQYF. The CDR3 coding sequence is TGTGCCAGCAGCTCCGGGACTAGCGCGCCCTACGAGCAGTACTTC. The J gene is TRBJ2-7, the V gene TRBV5-6, with 10 bases identical to TRBD2. V lost 3 bases, J lost 2 bases, and 5 bases stayed unmatched. CDR3 length: 15 residues. The germline CDR1 and CDR2 sequences are SGHDT and YYEEEE.

This rearrangement joins TRBV6-5 to TRBJ2-7, with 9 positions matching TRBD1. V lost 6 bases to trimming and J lost 4 bases; unmatched junction nucleotides: 7. Per the germline V gene, CDR1 is MNHEY and CDR2 is SVGAGI. The CDR3 sequence is 14 residues long. The CDR3: CASRHRGPGYEQYF. In DNA, the CDR3 is TGTGCCAGCAGGCACAGGGGGCCGGGGTACGAGCAGTACTTC.

V is TRBV7-5 and J is TRBJ1-5. TRBV7-5 is designated a pseudogene. The CDR3 is 13 amino acids. CDR3 nucleotides: TGTGCCAGAAGCTTACGGTGCAATCAGCCCCAGCATTTT. This codes for CARSLRCNQPQHF.

The rearrangement uses TRBV2 and TRBJ2-1, with TRBD2 matching 14 bases. The V and J ends lost 8 bases and 10 bases, in that order; junction bases with no gene match: 4. Germline CDR1 SNHLY, CDR2 FYNNEI. The CDR3 extends over 13 amino acids. DNA of the CDR3: TGTGCCAGCTTGACTAGCGGGAGGGAGGAGCAGTTCTTC. It translates to CASLTSGREEQFF. The whole variable domain, filled in from reference TRBV2 and TRBJ2-1, reads EPEVTQTPSHQVTQMGQEVILRCVPISNHLYFYWYRQILGQKVEFLVSFYNNEISEKSEIFDDQFSVERPDGSNFTLKIRSTKLEDSAMYFCASLTSGREEQFFGPGTRLTVL.

The chain couples TRBV5-1 to TRBJ2-7, with D possibly being TRBD1 (5 bases). Germline assignment: CDR1 SGHRS and CDR2 YFSETQ. CDR3 length: 13 amino acids. The ends were cut back, 7 bases at V and 1 base at J, with 12 bases in the middle. The CDR3 DNA follows: TGCGCCAGCGGCCATAGGGGATCCTACGAGCAGTACTTC. Translation gives CASGHRGSYEQYF. Looking up the rest from reference TRBV5-1 and TRBJ2-7 gives the full variable domain: KAGVTQTPRYLIKTRGQQVTLSCSPISGHRSVSWYQQTPGQGLQFLFEYFSETQRNKGNFPGRFSGRQFSNSRSEMNVSTLELGDSALYLCASGHRGSYEQYFGPGTRLTVT.

The chain carries TRBV9 and TRBJ1-2, with 8 bases lining up with TRBD1. In germline, CDR1 is SGDLS, CDR2 YYNGEE. The V segment lost 3 bases and the J segment 4 bases; nucleotides outside the gene matches: 8. The CDR3 sequence is 15 residues long. The CDR3 spells CASSAQETGVYGYTF. In nucleotides, the CDR3 is TGTGCCAGCAGCGCCCAGGAGACAGGGGTCTATGGCTACACCTTC.

The rearrangement joins TRBV6-1 to TRBJ2-1, with 12 positions matching TRBD1. The junction had 14 bases not matched to a gene; V was cut back by 4 bases and J by 4 bases. Germline V lookup: CDR1 MNHNS, CDR2 SASEGT. This CDR3 region has 19 residues. As DNA, the CDR3 is TGTGCCAGCAGTGCCGGGACAGGGGGCACGGGACTCCCTTACAATGAGCAGTTCTTC. It is translated as CASSAGTGGTGLPYNEQFF.

The CDR3 DNA sequence: TGCGCCAGCAGCCAAGAAGGTGGACTAGCGGCCTACAATGAGCAGTTCTTC. It encodes CASSQEGGLAAYNEQFF. The rearrangement joins TRBV4-1 to TRBJ2-1; 10 nucleotides match TRBD2. The ends lost 0 bases at V and 2 bases at J; junction bases unmatched: 4. The CDR3 spans 17 residues. Germline V lookup: CDR1 MGHRA, CDR2 YSYEKL.

This chain uses TRBV30 with TRBJ2-2; 10 bases line up with TRBD1. Losses at the gene ends were 2 bases for V and 6 bases for J; bases not matched to a gene: 9. There are 16 residues in the CDR3. Looked up from germline, CDR1 is GTSNPN and CDR2 is SVGIG (reference sequence). CDR3 loop: CAWSRIGTGVAGELFF. CDR3 nucleotide sequence: TGTGCCTGGAGTAGAATTGGGACAGGGGTAGCCGGGGAGCTGTTTTTT. The variable domain in full, completed from reference TRBV30 and TRBJ2-2, reads SQTIHQWPATLVQPVGSPLSLECTVEGTSNPNLYWYRQAAGRGLQLLFYSVGIGQISSEVPQNLSASRPQDRQFILSSKKLLLSDSGFYLCAWSRIGTGVAGELFFGEGSRLTVL.

This sequence joins TRBV2 and TRBJ1-1; D is ambiguous. Per germline, CDR1 SNHLY and CDR2 FYNNEI. Trimming took off 4 bases at V and 1 base at J, with 7 bases between the two ends. CDR3 length: 13 residues. The CDR3 loop is CASSVLANTEAFF. The CDR3 bases are TGTGCCAGCAGTGTCCTAGCGAACACTGAAGCTTTCTTT.